The rows below give T cell receptor beta chains drawn from one sample of a study of CD4+ T cells in melanoma. Profiling relied on immunoSEQ multiplex PCR, and the TCRdb table lists in-frame clones only, not all of them. The sample lists about 21,000 clones, roughly 73% occurring once. The receptors derive from a human donor with melanoma. The conserved cysteine and the conserved F or W are not part of the CDR3 here. Each record gives: CDR3 length, V gene, J gene, CDR3 protein.

>11|TRBV7-6|TRBJ1-6
ASSFNKDSPLH
>13|TRBV7-3|TRBJ2-2
ASSSLAGYTGELF
>13|TRBV18|TRBJ1-4
ASSPTTVRNEKLF
>15|TRBV14|TRBJ2-3
ASSQAQGLARADTQY
>9|TRBV18|TRBJ1-1
ASSPGNEAF
>12|TRBV5-4|TRBJ2-5
ASSTDRGAETQY
>12|TRBV18|TRBJ2-7
ASSTASRGYEQY
>13|TRBV11-2|TRBJ1-2
ASSLAPGGTYGYT
>13|TRBV2|TRBJ2-5
ASSRLAGLQETQY
>11|TRBV29-1|TRBJ1-1
SARGGQGTEAF
>12|TRBV7-9|TRBJ2-7
ASSSSEDLREQY
>9|TRBV11-2|TRBJ2-1
ASSRLNEQF
>11|TRBV18|TRBJ2-5
ASLSTFQETQY
>11|TRBV7-9|TRBJ1-1
ASSPGGSAAAF
>12|TRBV6-6|TRBJ1-1
ASNRGQMNTEAF
>13|TRBV2|TRBJ2-7
ASSEFSTDPYEQY
>10|TRBV29-1|TRBJ1-5
SVGQGNQPQH
>14|TRBV29-1|TRBJ2-1
SAEGLQGPDSIEQF
>14|TRBV5-4|TRBJ1-3
ASSLRGAPSGNTIY
>13|TRBV2|TRBJ2-6
ASRKGHAGANVLT
>13|TRBV28|TRBJ2-5
ASSVLAGGPKTQY
>10|TRBV29-1|TRBJ2-5
SVSQGQETQY
>13|TRBV6-5|TRBJ2-1
ASRLAGGVWNEQF
>13|TRBV6-1|TRBJ2-1
ASSRDRGGYNEQF
>15|TRBV15|TRBJ1-1
ATSVNPRGRAAAEAF
>12|TRBV4-1|TRBJ2-5
ASSSWEDQETQY
>12|TRBV19|TRBJ2-3
ASRDRVFTDTQY
>10|TRBV2|TRBJ2-5
ASNPGVETQY
>14|TRBV7-9|TRBJ2-2
ASSPGQLLNTGELF
>12|TRBV10-3|TRBJ2-7
AISGGQETYEQY
>13|TRBV19|TRBJ1-2
ASKDPGHNNYGYT
>11|TRBV19|TRBJ1-1
ATRHRGYTEAF